Listed here is a single T cell receptor (beta chain). The data are from a study of blood T cell repertoires in COVID-19. The protocol was immunoSEQ multiplex PCR, while the TCRdb copy is restricted to in-frame clones and leaves out a portion. The sample holds approximately 150,000 clones; around 84% are singletons and the top ten take roughly 7.3%. Germline CDR1 reads KGHDR; CDR2 reads SFDVKD. V was shortened by 3 bases and J by 3 bases, with 16 bases between the two germline ends. CDR3 length: 16 residues. Sequencing input: PBMCs or T cells enriched from blood (not recorded which). The origin of this receptor is a woman between 50 and 59 years old who had recovered from COVID-19. V is TRBV24-1 and J is TRBJ1-2; possible D gene TRBD1, 5 bases. Here the CDR3 reads CATSDGGLTGDYGYTF. DNA of the CDR3: TGTGCCACCAGTGATGGTGGACTAACAGGAGACTATGGCTACACCTTC.